One sample yielded the 7 T cell receptor beta chains listed below, sequenced in a study of blood T cell repertoires in COVID-19. TCRdb's copy holds only in-frame clones and misses some; the assay was immunoSEQ multiplex PCR. The table records around 300,000 clones, roughly 89% of them present only once. Sequencing used PBMCs or T cells enriched from blood (not recorded which). These TCRs come from a woman in her twenties or thirties who had recovered from COVID-19.

The CDR3 protein is CASSIGREIEAFF. The DNA for the CDR3 is TGTGCCAGTAGTATCGGACGGGAGATAGAAGCTTTCTTT. The rearrangement joins TRBV19 to TRBJ1-1; D call uncertain. V was shortened by 3 bases and J by 8 bases, with 13 bases between the two germline ends. CDR3 length: 13 residues. Germline CDR1 is LNHDA and CDR2 is SQIVND (reference sequence).

The rearrangement uses TRBV20-1 and TRBJ1-2; 9 bases line up with TRBD1. The germline gives CDR1 DFQATT, CDR2 SNEGSKA (reference sequence). Trimming removed 3 bases from V and 7 bases from J; junction bases left unmatched: 12. This CDR3 has 15 amino acids. CDR3 bases: TGCAGTGCTAGTGTCTCGACAGGGGGGTTGAGTGGCTACACCTTC. Its translation is CSASVSTGGLSGYTF.

The V gene is TRBV3-1 (or the pseudogene TRBV3-2), the J gene TRBJ2-1; D is undetermined. This CDR3 region has 12 residues. V was cut by 6 bases and J by 6 bases, with 9 bases left in between. Germline CDR1 LGHDT, CDR2 YNNKEL (reference sequence). The DNA for the CDR3 is TGTGCCAGCAGGTACTCGGGCAATGAGCAGTTCTTC. It is translated as CASRYSGNEQFF.

The sample holds a few counts of this clone. The genes are TRBV11-2 and TRBJ1-1; maybe TRBD1 (5 bases). The CDR3 length is 17 residues. CDR1 and CDR2 (germline): SGHAT, FQNNGV. V lost 2 bases to trimming and J lost 2 bases, with 18 bases between them. CDR3 in DNA: TGTGCCAGCAGCTTATTTGGCCGGGCAGGGTTTAACACTGAAGCTTTCTTT. Protein: CASSLFGRAGFNTEAFF.

This chain connects TRBV14 to TRBJ2-7, with 7 bases aligning to TRBD2. V lost 0 bases, J lost 0 bases, and 5 bases stayed unmatched. Germline lookup yields CDR1 SGHDN and CDR2 FVKESK. The CDR3 spans 16 residues. The CDR3 protein is CASSQDWTSSSYEQYF. CDR3 DNA sequence: TGTGCCAGCAGCCAAGACTGGACTAGTTCCTCCTACGAGCAGTACTTC.

The chain links TRBV30 to TRBJ2-3; TRBD2 matches at 13 bases. Germline CDR1 GTSNPN, CDR2 SVGIG (reference sequence). CDR3 length equals 15 residues. V was clipped by 2 bases and J by 3 bases; unmatched bases: 2. CDR3 bases: TGTGCCTGGAGTCCGGGACTAGCGGGAACAGATACGCAGTATTTT. Protein: CAWSPGLAGTDTQYF.

This chain uses TRBV19 with TRBJ1-2; 8 bases are a match to TRBD1. Per germline, CDR1 LNHDA and CDR2 SQIVND (reference sequence). There are 14 residues in the CDR3. The trim removed 4 bases at V and 7 bases at J, leaving 8 bases unmatched. The CDR3 DNA is TGTGCCAGTAGTACCTTGGGACAGGAGGGTGGCTACACCTTC. This codes for CASSTLGQEGGYTF.